This entry is about one T cell receptor (beta chain). No antigen is known for it. Clones were read by immunoSEQ multiplex PCR, and TCRdb kept only the in-frame ones, dropping some. This sample carries thousands of clones, 70% to 90% of them seen once, and the ten largest clones take roughly 2%. This CDR3 is built from 17 residues. Trimming shortened V by 0 bases and J by 1 base, and 12 bases separated the two germline ends. This sample was taken from a study of chemoradiotherapy in HPV16-positive cancers. The overall study: Candidate HPV-specific clones and shared TCR motifs came from two HPV16-positive patients.

General observations from the study: Better recurrence-free survival went with HPV-responsive T-cell expansion in HPV16-positive patients. Candidate HPV-specific clones and E7-related TCR motifs grew in tumor during treatment.

The sequence was collected from a human donor with HPV-associated anogenital cancer. Specimen collection occurred from a patient who underwent chemoradiotherapy. The chain is built from TRBV23-1 and TRBJ2-2; D unresolved. TRBV23-1 is an ORF; its function is uncertain. The CDR3 coding sequence is TGCGCCAGCAGTCAATCGATCCAGTTTGGGAACACCGGGGAGCTGTTTTTT. Encoded protein: CASSQSIQFGNTGELFF.